Listed below are T cell receptor beta chains from one sample, sequenced in a study of beta chain features in type 1 diabetes. TCRdb's copy holds only in-frame clones and misses some; the assay was immunoSEQ multiplex PCR. The table records around 500,000 clones, approximately 10% of them present only once. The sample consisted of naive CD4+ T cells from blood. All receptors derive from a woman aged 18-29 years in good health. Each CDR3 is given with its conserved first and last residue. Fields, in order: D gene, J gene, V gene, CDR3 protein. A D gene is named only where the DNA matches it firmly.

. TRBJ1-6 TRBV6-5 CASSTDSGSPLHF
. TRBJ2-2 TRBV7-9 CASSPQATGELFF
. TRBJ2-3 TRBV5-4 CASSHGGPGENTQYF
. TRBJ2-5 TRBV4-1 CASSRDNQETQYF
TRBD1 TRBJ2-3 TRBV2 CASGDRDRGLDTQYF
. TRBJ2-3 TRBV19 CASSIDSLVQATQYF
TRBD1 TRBJ2-1 TRBV7-2 CASSLADRYNEQFF
. TRBJ2-7 TRBV5-6 CASSRAYEQYF
. TRBJ2-3 TRBV7-3 CASSLGSTDTQYF
. TRBJ2-6 TRBV2 CASSEASLEANVLTF
TRBD2 TRBJ2-5 TRBV28 CASSFLLAVPLTQYF
TRBD1 TRBJ1-6 TRBV28 CASSWDSNSPLHF
. TRBJ2-2 TRBV7-2 CASSLNPVGELFF
TRBD1 TRBJ1-6 TRBV28 CASSWEGARNSPLHF
. TRBJ2-1 TRBV9 CASSRDPTYNEQFF
TRBD1 TRBJ2-4 TRBV5-1 CASSLGQGDIQYF
TRBD2 TRBJ2-3 TRBV9 CASSARLAGTDTQYF
TRBD2 TRBJ2-5 TRBV14 CASSRGLAGGSETQYF
. TRBJ2-3 TRBV15 CATSRRTDTQYF
. TRBJ2-3 TRBV19 CASSPETEDTDTQYF
. TRBJ2-5 TRBV7-3 CASSLTSLETQYF
TRBD1 TRBJ2-1 TRBV4-2 CASSPRGLGTGPFF
. TRBJ2-5 TRBV18 CASSPPGVETQYF
. TRBJ1-1 TRBV29-1 CSVGTQGLPAFF
TRBD1 TRBJ2-1 TRBV5-1 CASRLGQGSYNEQFF
. TRBJ2-2 TRBV30 CAWSVGWGYTGELFF
TRBD2 TRBJ2-1 TRBV6-1 CASRKTSSSYNEQFF